The 4 T cell receptor beta chains given below trace back to one sample, sequenced in a study of blood T cell repertoires in COVID-19 (dated by TCRdb to 2020 to 2021). The library was built by means of the immunoSEQ multiplex PCR assay. TCRdb took over this immuneACCESS table, retaining in-frame rearrangements with V and J assigned. Such tables are incomplete; in checked studies, under half of the missing clones stem from an unresolved V gene, and the remainder is unexplained. Counted in this sample were 120,000 or so clones; 65% to 85% of them appeared once. Of the sample, about 6% falls within the top ten clones. Sample: peripheral blood. These receptors were collected from a man older than 75 with active or convalescent COVID-19.

Written as DNA, the CDR3 is TGTGCCAGCAGCCATACGGACAGGGGCTACAATGAGCAGTTCTTC. This gives the protein CASSHTDRGYNEQFF. The V and J genes are TRBV7-9 and TRBJ2-1, with 9 bases lining up with TRBD1. CDR3 length: 15 amino acids. The germline CDR1 and CDR2 sequences are SEHNR and FQNEAQ (reference sequence). With 5 bases clipped from V and 3 bases from J, the junction kept 5 bases outside the gene matches.

The chain couples TRBV7-9 to TRBJ1-3; D not certain. V was cut by 7 bases and J by 0 bases, with 7 bases left in between. This CDR3 has 13 residues. The germline CDR1 and CDR2 sequences are SEHNR and FQNEAQ (reference sequence). The CDR3: CASNPSSGNTIYF. The CDR3 coding sequence is TGTGCCAGCAACCCGAGCTCTGGAAACACCATATATTTT. The whole variable domain, remainder taken from reference TRBV7-9 and TRBJ1-3, is DTGVSQNPRHKITKRGQNVTFRCDPISEHNRLYWYRQTLGQGPEFLTYFQNEAQLEKSRLLSDRFSAERPKGSFSTLEIQRTEQGDSAMYLCASNPSSGNTIYFGEGSWLTVV.

The chain employs TRBV19 and TRBJ1-6; TRBD1 matches 9 bases. This CDR3 region has 18 residues. V dropped 5 bases and J dropped 6; count of bases not matched to a gene: 14. CDR1 LNHDA and CDR2 SQIVND come from the germline V gene (reference sequence). The CDR3 loop is CASSAEPTGTGRNSPLHF. DNA for the CDR3: TGTGCCAGTAGTGCAGAACCTACCGGGACAGGGCGTAATTCACCCCTCCACTTT.

This chain connects TRBV4-1 to TRBJ1-1; 8 nucleotides match TRBD1. Trimming at V came to 4 bases and at J to 1 base, leaving 2 bases not matched to a gene. The CDR3 runs to 14 residues. CDR1 MGHRA and CDR2 YSYEKL come from the germline V gene. CDR3 in DNA: TGCGCCAGCAGCCCAGGACAGGGGAACACTGAAGCTTTCTTT. This sequence encodes CASSPGQGNTEAFF.